The 2 T cell receptor beta chains below come from one sample, sequenced in a study of blood T cell repertoires in COVID-19. Profiled with immunoSEQ multiplex PCR; TCRdb holds only in-frame clones, not every one. The sample includes approximately 110,000 clones, around four fifths seen only once; the top ten take over 15%. The sequencing input was peripheral blood. The receptors shown here come from a woman aged 60-70 years with acute or convalescent COVID-19.

The chain has TRBV4-2 and TRBJ2-2; 7 bases map to TRBD2. V lost 0 bases and J lost 7; bases outside the gene matches: 5. Germline loops: CDR1 LGHNA, CDR2 YNFKEQ. The CDR3 spans 15 residues. In DNA form, the CDR3 reads TGTGCCAGCAGCCAAGACCGGGCGGGGGACGGGGAGCTGTTTTTT. This encodes CASSQDRAGDGELFF.

This clone was counted a single time. The genes are TRBV9 and TRBJ1-1, with D perhaps matching TRBD1 (5 bases). The CDR3 sequence is 14 residues long. The V end was cut by 3 bases, the J end by 4 bases, with 13 bases between. The germline V gene has CDR1 SGDLS and CDR2 YYNGEE. The CDR3 loop is CASSATGQITEAFF. CDR3 DNA sequence: TGTGCCAGCAGCGCCACAGGTCAGATCACTGAAGCTTTCTTT.